The rows below give T cell receptor beta chains drawn from one sample of a study of radiation and T cells in renal cell carcinoma. This table comes from immunoSEQ multiplex PCR, and its TCRdb copy is limited to in-frame clones, with some not included. The profile covers tens of thousands of clones, with roughly 80% appearing a single time and 25% to 30% taken by the ten largest. The starting material was blood, obtained from a patient whose treatment included radiotherapy and nephrectomy. The receptors were gathered from a woman in her seventies with renal cell carcinoma. CDR3s leave out the opening cysteine and the closing phenylalanine or tryptophan. Fields, in order: V gene, D gene, CDR3 protein. The D gene is left open where the match is weak.

TRBV2 | . | ASSDSLGLGLETQY
TRBV7-9 | . | ASSLLLASLDEQF
TRBV6-5 | TRBD2 | ASSPLRGGRETQY
TRBV5-1 | TRBD1 | ASSPGQGFTYEQY
TRBV15 | . | ATSRDDVAGTEAF
TRBV2 | . | ASSSDSPLH
TRBV21-1 | . | ASSPRDQGETQY
TRBV2 | . | ASSEALSPSTNEKLF
TRBV27 | . | ASSLGPPGTEAF
TRBV19 | . | ASSMSGRLGDIQY
TRBV7-6 | TRBD1 | ASSLDRGTYNEQF
TRBV11-1 | TRBD1 | ASSLGQTNTEAF
TRBV19 | . | ASSRDNSAVDTQY
TRBV14 | . | ASSPVAATRSTDTQY
TRBV7-9 | . | ASSTGIETQY
TRBV7-8 | TRBD1 | ASSLVVGGVGEKLF
TRBV18 | TRBD1 | ASSPPGTGGSMNTEAF
TRBV5-1 | TRBD1 | ASSATGGIGGELF
TRBV7-9 | . | ASSEDRNTQY
TRBV30 | TRBD1 | GWGGQGGNQPQH
TRBV4-1 | . | ASSQIANYGYT
TRBV27 | TRBD2 | ASTLAYGLAGGPEQF
TRBV25-1 | . | ASTLGPQGNTEAF
TRBV27 | TRBD1 | ASSEGQVNGKNIQY
TRBV6-5 | . | ASRSGLEQY
TRBV11-2 | . | ASSLDSHQPQH
TRBV28 | . | ASSPLGNQPQH
TRBV6-6 | . | ASSYTGVEDTQY
TRBV27 | . | ASSLGNSYEQY
TRBV5-1 | TRBD1 | ASSDQGAPGNTIY
TRBV2 | . | ASSDRTTTDSYNEQF
TRBV27 | TRBD2 | ASSFAGGYEQY
TRBV5-5 | . | ASSWAVSGVDTQY
TRBV13 | . | ASSLGGPAARPRH
TRBV5-6 | TRBD2 | ASHLAGSYTGELF
TRBV27 | . | ASRSAGLESTEAF